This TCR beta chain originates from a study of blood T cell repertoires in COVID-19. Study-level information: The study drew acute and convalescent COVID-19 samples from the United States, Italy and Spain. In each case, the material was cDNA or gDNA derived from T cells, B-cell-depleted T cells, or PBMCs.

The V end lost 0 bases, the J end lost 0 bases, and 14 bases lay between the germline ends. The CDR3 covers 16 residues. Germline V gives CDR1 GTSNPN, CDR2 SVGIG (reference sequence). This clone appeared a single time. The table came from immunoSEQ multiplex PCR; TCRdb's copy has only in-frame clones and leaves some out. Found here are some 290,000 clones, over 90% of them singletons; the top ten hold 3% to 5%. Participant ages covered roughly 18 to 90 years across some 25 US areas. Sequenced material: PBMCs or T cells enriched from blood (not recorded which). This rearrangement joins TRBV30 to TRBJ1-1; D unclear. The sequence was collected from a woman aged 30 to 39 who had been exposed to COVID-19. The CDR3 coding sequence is TGTGCCTGGAGTGTCCCCAGATTAAAAATGAACACTGAAGCTTTCTTT. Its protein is CAWSVPRLKMNTEAFF.